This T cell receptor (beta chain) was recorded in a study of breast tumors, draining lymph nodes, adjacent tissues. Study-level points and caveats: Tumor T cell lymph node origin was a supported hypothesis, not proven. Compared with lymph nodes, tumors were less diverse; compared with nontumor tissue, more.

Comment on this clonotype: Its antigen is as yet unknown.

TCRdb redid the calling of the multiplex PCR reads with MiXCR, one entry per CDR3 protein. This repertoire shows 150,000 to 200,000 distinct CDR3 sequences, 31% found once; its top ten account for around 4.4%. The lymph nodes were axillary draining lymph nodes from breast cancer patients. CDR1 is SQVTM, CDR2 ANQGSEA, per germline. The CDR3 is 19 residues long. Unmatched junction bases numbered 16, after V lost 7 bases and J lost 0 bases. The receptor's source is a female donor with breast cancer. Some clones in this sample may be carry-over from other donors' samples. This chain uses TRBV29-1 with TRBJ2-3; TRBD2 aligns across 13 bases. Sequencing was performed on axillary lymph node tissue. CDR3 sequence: CSALPYLLAGGSSTDTQYF. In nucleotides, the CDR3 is TGCAGCGCCCTACCTTATTTACTAGCGGGGGGGTCTAGCACAGATACGCAGTATTTT.